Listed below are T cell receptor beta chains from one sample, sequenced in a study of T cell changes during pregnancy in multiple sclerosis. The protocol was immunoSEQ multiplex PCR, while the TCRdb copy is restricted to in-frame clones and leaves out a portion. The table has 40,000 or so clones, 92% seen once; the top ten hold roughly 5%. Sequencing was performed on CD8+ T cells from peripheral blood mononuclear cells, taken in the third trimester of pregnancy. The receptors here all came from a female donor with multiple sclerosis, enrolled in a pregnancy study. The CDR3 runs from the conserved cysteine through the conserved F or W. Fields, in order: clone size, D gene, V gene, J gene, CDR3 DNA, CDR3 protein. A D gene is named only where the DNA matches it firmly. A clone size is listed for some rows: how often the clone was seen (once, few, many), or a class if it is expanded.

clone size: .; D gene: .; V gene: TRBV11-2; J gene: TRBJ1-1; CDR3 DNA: TGTGCCAGCAGCTTAGAAGGGGCTCTGGACACTGAAGCTTTCTTT; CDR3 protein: CASSLEGALDTEAFF
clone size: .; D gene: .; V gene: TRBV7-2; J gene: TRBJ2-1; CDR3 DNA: TGTGCCAGCAGCCCCCTTTCGCGGATTAGCTCCTACAATGAGCAGTTCTTC; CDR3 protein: CASSPLSRISSYNEQFF
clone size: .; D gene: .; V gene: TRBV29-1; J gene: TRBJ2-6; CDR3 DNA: TGCAGCGTTGAAGGAGGAGGGCCTGGGGCCAACGTCCTGACTTTC; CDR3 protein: CSVEGGGPGANVLTF
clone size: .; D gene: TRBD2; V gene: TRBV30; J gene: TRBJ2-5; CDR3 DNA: TGTGCCGGAGGGTTAGCGGGAGGGCGGACCCAGTACTTC; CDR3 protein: CAGGLAGGRTQYF
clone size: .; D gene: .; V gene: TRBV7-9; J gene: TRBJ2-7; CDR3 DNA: TGTGCCAGCAGCTTAAGCCCCTCCTACGAGCAGTACTTC; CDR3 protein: CASSLSPSYEQYF
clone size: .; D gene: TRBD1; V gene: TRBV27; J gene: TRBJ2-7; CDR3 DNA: TGTGCCAGCAGTTTATCGGCACAGGGGGCTTACGAGCAGTACTTC; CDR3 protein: CASSLSAQGAYEQYF
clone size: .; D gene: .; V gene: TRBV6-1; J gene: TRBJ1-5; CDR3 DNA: TGTGCCAGCAGCGAAGAAGGGAGGGTTTTCCAGCCCCAGCATTTT; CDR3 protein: CASSEEGRVFQPQHF
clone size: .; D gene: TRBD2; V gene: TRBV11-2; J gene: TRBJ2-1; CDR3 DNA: TGTGCCAGCAGCTTACTTGGGGGGGGCTACAATGAGCAGTTCTTC; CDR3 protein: CASSLLGGGYNEQFF
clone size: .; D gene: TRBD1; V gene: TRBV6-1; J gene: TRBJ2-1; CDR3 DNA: TGTGCCAGCAGTCAGGACAGGGTTTACAATGAGCAGTTCTTC; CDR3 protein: CASSQDRVYNEQFF
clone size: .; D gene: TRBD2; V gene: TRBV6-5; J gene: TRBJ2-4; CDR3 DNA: TGTGCCAGCAGCTACGGGTTAGCGGGAGCCAAAAACATTCAGTACTTC; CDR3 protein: CASSYGLAGAKNIQYF
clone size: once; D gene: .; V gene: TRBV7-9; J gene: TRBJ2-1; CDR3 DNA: TGTGCCAGCAGCTCTCGCGTTGGCTCCTACAATGAGCAGTTCTTC; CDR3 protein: CASSSRVGSYNEQFF
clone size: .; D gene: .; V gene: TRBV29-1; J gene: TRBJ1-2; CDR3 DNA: TGCAGCGCTCCGACGGGCTATGGCTACACCTTC; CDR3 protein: CSAPTGYGYTF
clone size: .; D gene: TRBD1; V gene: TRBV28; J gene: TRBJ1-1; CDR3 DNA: TGTGCCAGCAGTCAGGGGGCTCCAACTGAAGCTTTCTTT; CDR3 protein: CASSQGAPTEAFF
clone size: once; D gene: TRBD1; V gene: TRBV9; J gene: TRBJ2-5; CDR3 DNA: TGTGCCAGCAGCGTAGAGACGGGACAGGGGATGGAGACCCAGTACTTC; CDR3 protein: CASSVETGQGMETQYF
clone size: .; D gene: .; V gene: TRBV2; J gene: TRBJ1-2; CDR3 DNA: TGTGCCAGCAGTGAAGCCGGGGATGGCTACACCTTC; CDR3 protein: CASSEAGDGYTF